A single sample is the source of the 8 T cell receptor beta chains below, sequenced in a study of CD8 T cells in Susac syndrome (dated by TCRdb to between 2018 and 2021). The library was generated by the immunoSEQ multiplex PCR assay. RNA was extracted using the RNeasy kit, and about 0.5 to 1 microgram was reverse transcribed with random hexamers. The raw public data were reprocessed by TCRdb itself: fastp quality trimming at Q25, MiXCR clonotype calling, in-frame beta chains only. Each entry is one CDR3 protein sequence, shown with its most common DNA and genes. The sample data list tens of thousands of distinct CDR3 sequences, and over 95% of these were observed just once. The top ten clones comprise more than 0.09% of the sample. Sequencing was carried out using CD4+ T cells from PBMCs. The receptors derive from a human donor with multiple sclerosis.

V usage is TRBV20-1 and J usage is TRBJ2-3; TRBD2 aligns across 9 bases. Germline V gene data show CDR1 as DFQATT and CDR2 as SNEGSKA (reference sequence). The V gene end was trimmed by 2 bases and the J gene end by 0 bases; junction bases not matched to a gene: 0. The CDR3 has 14 residues. The CDR3 sequence: CSARTSGSTDTQYF. The DNA of the CDR3 is TGCAGTGCTAGAACTAGCGGGAGCACAGATACGCAGTATTTT.

The chain has TRBV20-1 and TRBJ2-7, with TRBD2 matching 11 bases. CDR3 length: 15 residues. V lost 1 base to trimming and J lost 3 bases; unmatched junction nucleotides: 5. Germline V gene sequence: CDR1 DFQATT, CDR2 SNEGSKA (reference sequence). In DNA, the CDR3 is TGCAGTGCTAGAGTACGACTAGCGGGGATCTACGAGCAGTACTTC. Protein: CSARVRLAGIYEQYF.

This clonotype showed up just a few times. The chain combines TRBV20-1 with TRBJ2-2; a weak D match, TRBD2 (6 bases). CDR3 length: 12 residues. Per the germline V gene, CDR1 is DFQATT and CDR2 is SNEGSKA (reference sequence). Trimming removed 5 bases from V and 7 bases from J, with 11 bases in between. The CDR3 protein is CSALGGIGELFF. CDR3 DNA: TGCAGTGCTCTCGGGGGAATCGGGGAGCTGTTTTTT.

The chain has TRBV5-1 and TRBJ2-3, with D maybe TRBD1 (5 bases). Trimming left V 5 bases short and J 2 bases short, with 12 bases between. The CDR3 is 14 residues long. CDR1 and CDR2 from the germline V gene are SGHRS and YFSETQ. The CDR3 protein is CASRARQTTDTQYF. In DNA form, the CDR3 reads TGCGCCAGCAGGGCGAGACAGACCACAGATACGCAGTATTTT.

The chain's CDR3 is CASSQDPQGRRDTQYF. The CDR3 nucleotides read TGCGCCAGCAGCCAAGATCCCCAGGGCCGTAGGGATACGCAGTATTTT. The chain has TRBV4-1 and TRBJ2-3, with a weak D call TRBD1 (5 bases). The V gene lost 0 bases and the J gene lost 6 bases, with 16 bases spanning the gap. The germline CDR1 and CDR2 sequences are MGHRA and YSYEKL. The CDR3 is made up of 16 amino acids.

This clonotype was found once. The gene calls are TRBV20-1 and TRBJ2-5, with D hard to call. Germline V lookup: CDR1 DFQATT, CDR2 SNEGSKA (reference sequence). The ends were cut back, 4 bases at V and 4 bases at J, with 10 bases in the middle. The CDR3 is 12 residues long. CDR3 DNA: TGCAGTGCTAACCAGGTATCAGAGACCCAGTACTTC. Translation gives CSANQVSETQYF.

V gene TRBV18 combines with J gene TRBJ2-7; D is undetermined. The germline V gene has CDR1 KGHSH and CDR2 LQKENI. This CDR3 has 11 amino acids. V lost 2 bases to trimming and J lost 3 bases, with 2 bases between them. The CDR3 region has the DNA TGTGCCAGCTCACCAGACTACGAGCAGTACTTC. It codes for CASSPDYEQYF.

V usage is TRBV6-6 and J usage is TRBJ2-7; D not resolved. The CDR3 contains 15 residues. V lost 0 bases and J lost 7, with 16 bases in between. Germline V lookup: CDR1 MNHNY, CDR2 SVGAGI (reference sequence). CDR3 region: CASSYSKDSFGEQYF. The CDR3, as DNA: TGTGCCAGCAGTTACTCGAAAGACTCCTTCGGTGAGCAGTACTTC.